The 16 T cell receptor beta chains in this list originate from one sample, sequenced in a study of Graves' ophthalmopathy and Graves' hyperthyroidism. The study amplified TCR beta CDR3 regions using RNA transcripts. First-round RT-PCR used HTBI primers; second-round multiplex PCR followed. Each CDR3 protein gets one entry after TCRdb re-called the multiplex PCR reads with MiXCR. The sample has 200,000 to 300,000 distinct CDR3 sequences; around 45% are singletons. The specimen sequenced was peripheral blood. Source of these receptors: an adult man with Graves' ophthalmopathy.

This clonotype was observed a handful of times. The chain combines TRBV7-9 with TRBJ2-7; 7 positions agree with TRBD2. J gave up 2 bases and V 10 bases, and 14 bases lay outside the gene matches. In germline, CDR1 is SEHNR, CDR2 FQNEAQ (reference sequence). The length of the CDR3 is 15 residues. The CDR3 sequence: CATPVGGKEPYEQYF. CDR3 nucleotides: TGTGCCACCCCCGTGGGGGGGAAGGAGCCCTACGAGCAGTACTTC.

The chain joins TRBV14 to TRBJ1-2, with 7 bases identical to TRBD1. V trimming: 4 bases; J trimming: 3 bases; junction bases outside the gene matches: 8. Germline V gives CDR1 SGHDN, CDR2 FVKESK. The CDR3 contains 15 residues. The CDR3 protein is CASSPRDRQYYGYTF. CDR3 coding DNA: TGTGCCAGCAGCCCGCGGGACAGACAGTACTATGGCTACACCTTC.

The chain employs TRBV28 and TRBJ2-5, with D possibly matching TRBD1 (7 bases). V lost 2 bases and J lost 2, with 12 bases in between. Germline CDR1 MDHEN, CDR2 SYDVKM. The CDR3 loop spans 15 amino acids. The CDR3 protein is CASSLPRGVQETQYF. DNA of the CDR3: TGTGCCAGCAGTTTACCCAGGGGGGTACAAGAGACCCAGTACTTC.

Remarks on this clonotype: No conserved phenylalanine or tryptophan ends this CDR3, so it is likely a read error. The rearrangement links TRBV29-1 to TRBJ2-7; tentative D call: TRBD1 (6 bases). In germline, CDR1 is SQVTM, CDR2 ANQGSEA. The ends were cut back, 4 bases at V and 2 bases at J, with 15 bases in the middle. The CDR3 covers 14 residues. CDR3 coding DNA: TGCAGCGTTGGGGGTACAGGGAAGACCTACGAGCAGTACCTC. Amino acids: CSVGGTGKTYEQYL.

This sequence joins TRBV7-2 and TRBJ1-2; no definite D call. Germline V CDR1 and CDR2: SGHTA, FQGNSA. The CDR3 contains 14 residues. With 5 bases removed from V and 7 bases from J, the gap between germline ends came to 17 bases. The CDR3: CASSPLGALGGYTF. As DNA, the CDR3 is TGTGCCAGCAGCCCCTTAGGCGCGTTGGGTGGCTACACCTTC.

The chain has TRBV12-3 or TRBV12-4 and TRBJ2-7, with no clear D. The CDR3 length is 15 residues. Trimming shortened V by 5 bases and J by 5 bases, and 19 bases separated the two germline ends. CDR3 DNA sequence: TGTGCCAGCAGTCCCCGCGGAGCGATGGGAAACGAGCAGTACTTC. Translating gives CASSPRGAMGNEQYF.

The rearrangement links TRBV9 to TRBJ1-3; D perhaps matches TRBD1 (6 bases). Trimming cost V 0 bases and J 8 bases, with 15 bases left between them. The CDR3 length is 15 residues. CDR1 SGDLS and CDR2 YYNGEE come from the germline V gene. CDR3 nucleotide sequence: TGTGCCAGCAGCGTAGACGGGGGCGTATCGGACACCATATATTTT. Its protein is CASSVDGGVSDTIYF.

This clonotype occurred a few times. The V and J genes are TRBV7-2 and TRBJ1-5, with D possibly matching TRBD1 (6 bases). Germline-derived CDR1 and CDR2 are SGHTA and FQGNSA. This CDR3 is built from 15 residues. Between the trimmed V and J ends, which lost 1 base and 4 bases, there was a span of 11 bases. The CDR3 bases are TGTGCCAGCAGCTTAGATTGGGGGCCAAATCAGCCCCAGCATTTT. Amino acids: CASSLDWGPNQPQHF.

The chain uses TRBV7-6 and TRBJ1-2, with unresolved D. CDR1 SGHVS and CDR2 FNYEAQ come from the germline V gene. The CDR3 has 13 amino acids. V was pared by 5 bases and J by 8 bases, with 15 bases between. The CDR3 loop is CASSPAAPAGYTF. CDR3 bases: TGTGCCAGCAGCCCCGCCGCCCCCGCCGGCTACACCTTC. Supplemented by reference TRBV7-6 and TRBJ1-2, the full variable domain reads GAGVSQSPRYKVTKRGQDVALRCDPISGHVSLYWYRQALGQGPEFLTYFNYEAQQDKSGLPNDRFSAERPEGSISTLTIQRTEQRDSAMYRCASSPAAPAGYTFGSGTRLTVV.

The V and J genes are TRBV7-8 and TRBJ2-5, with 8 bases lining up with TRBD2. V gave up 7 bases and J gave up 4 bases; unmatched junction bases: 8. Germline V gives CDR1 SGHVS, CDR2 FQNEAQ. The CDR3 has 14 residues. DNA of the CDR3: TGTGCCAGCATCCCCGGGGGGGCCGCAGAGACCCAGTACTTC. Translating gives CASIPGGAAETQYF.

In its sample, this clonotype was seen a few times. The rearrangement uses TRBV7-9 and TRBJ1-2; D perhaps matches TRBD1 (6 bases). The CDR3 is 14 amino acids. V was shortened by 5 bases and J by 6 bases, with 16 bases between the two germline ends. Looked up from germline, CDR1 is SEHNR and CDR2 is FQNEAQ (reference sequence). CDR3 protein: CASSEIGTHDGYTF. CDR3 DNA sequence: TGTGCCAGCAGCGAAATAGGGACACACGATGGCTACACCTTC.

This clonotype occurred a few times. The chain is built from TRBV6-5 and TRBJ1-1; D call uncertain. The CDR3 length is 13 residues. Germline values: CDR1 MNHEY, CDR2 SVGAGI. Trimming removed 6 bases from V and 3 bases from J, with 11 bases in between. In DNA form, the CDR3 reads TGTGCCAGCAGGCACGGGAAGGACACTGAAGCTTTCTTT. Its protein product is CASRHGKDTEAFF.

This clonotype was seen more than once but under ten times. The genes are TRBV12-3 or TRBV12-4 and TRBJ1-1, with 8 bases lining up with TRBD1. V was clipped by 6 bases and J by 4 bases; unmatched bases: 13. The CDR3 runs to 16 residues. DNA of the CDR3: TGTGCCAGCAGCCCCCTAGACAGGGGAGGTGCCACTGAAGCTTTCTTT. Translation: CASSPLDRGGATEAFF.

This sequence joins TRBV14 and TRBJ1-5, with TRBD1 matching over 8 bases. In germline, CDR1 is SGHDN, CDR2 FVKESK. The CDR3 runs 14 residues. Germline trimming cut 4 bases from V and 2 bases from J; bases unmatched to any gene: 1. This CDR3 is CASSRGQGNQPQHF. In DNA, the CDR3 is TGTGCCAGCAGCCGGGGACAGGGCAATCAGCCCCAGCATTTT.

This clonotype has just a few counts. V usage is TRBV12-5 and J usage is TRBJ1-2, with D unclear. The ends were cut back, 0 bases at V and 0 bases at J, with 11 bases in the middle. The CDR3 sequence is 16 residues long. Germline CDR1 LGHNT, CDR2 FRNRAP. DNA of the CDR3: TGTGCTAGTGGTTTGGTACCGTGGCAGACTAACTATGGCTACACCTTC. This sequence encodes CASGLVPWQTNYGYTF.

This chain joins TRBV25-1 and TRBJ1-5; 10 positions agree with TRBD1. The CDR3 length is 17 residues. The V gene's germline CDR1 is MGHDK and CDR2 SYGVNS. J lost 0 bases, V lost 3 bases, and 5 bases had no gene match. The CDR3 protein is CASSEGTGVYSNQPQHF. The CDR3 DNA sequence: TGTGCCAGCAGTGAGGGGACAGGGGTATATAGCAATCAGCCCCAGCATTTT.